This TCR beta chain originates from a study of T cell changes during pregnancy in multiple sclerosis. CDR1 is LGHNA, CDR2 YSLEER, per germline. The V end lost 4 bases, the J end lost 1 base, and 11 bases lay between the germline ends. This CDR3 comprises 15 residues. The table came from immunoSEQ multiplex PCR; TCRdb's copy has only in-frame clones and leaves some out. The repertoire holds around 72,000 clones, with about 93% as singletons. The sequences come from CD4+ T cells from peripheral blood mononuclear cells, collected before pregnancy. The receptor comes from a female donor with multiple sclerosis, enrolled in a pregnancy study. This chain joins TRBV4-3 and TRBJ1-3; weak D call: TRBD1 (5 bases). This CDR3 is CASSLTGRSGNTIYF. CDR3 DNA: TGCGCCAGCAGCCTTACAGGAAGATCTGGAAACACCATATATTTT.